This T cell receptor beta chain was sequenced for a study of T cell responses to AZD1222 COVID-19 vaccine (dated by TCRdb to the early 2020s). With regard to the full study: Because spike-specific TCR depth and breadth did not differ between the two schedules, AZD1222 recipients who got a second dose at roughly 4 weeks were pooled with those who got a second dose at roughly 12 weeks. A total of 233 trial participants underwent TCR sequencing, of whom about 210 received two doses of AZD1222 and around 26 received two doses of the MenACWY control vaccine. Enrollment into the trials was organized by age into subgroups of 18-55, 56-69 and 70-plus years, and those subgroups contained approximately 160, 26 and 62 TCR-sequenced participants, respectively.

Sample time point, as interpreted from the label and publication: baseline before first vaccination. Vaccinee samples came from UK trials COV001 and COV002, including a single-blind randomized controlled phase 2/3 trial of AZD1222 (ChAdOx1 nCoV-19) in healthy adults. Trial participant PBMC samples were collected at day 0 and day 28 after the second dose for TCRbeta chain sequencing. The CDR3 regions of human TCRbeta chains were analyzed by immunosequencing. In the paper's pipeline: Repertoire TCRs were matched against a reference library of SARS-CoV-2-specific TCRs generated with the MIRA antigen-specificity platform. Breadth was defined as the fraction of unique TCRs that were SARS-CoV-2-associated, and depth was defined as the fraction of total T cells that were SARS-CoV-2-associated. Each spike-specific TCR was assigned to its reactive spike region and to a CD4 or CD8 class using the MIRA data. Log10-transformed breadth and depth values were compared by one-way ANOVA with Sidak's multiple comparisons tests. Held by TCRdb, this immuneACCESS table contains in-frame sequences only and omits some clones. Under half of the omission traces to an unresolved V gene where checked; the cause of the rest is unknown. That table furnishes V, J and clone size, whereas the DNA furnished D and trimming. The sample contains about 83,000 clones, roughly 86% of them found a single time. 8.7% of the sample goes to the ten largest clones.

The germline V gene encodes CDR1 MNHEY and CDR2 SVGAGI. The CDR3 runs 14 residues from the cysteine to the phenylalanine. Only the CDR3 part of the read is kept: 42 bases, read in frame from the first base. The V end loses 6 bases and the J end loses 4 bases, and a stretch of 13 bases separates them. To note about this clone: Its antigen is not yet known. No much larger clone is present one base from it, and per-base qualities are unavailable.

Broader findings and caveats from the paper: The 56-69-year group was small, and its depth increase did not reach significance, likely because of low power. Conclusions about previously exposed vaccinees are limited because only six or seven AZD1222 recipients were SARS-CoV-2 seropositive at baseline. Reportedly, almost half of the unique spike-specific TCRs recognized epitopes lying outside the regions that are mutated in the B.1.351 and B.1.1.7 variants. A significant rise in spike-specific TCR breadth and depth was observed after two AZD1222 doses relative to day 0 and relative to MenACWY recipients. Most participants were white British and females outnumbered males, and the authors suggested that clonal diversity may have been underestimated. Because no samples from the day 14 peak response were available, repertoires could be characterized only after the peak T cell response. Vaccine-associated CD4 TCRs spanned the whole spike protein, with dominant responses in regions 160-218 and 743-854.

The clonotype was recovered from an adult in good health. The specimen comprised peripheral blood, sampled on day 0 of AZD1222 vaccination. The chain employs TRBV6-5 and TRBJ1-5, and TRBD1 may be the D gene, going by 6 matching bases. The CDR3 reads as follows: CASRAGTRNQPQHF. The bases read TGTGCCAGCAGGGCCGGGACACGAAATCAGCCCCAGCATTTT.